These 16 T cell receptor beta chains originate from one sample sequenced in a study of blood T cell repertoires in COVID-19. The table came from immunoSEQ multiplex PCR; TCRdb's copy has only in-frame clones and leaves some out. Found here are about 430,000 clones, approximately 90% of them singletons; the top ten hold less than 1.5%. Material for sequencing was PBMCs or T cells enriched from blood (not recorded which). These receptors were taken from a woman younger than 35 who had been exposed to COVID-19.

CDR3 residues: CASSYGRNTEAFF. The CDR3 coding sequence is TGTGCCAGCAGTTATGGCAGGAACACTGAAGCTTTCTTT. The V gene is TRBV28, the J gene TRBJ1-1; D is undetermined. V was clipped by 4 bases and J by 1 base, with 7 bases between them. Germline CDR1 and CDR2: MDHEN and SYDVKM. The CDR3 is 13 residues long.

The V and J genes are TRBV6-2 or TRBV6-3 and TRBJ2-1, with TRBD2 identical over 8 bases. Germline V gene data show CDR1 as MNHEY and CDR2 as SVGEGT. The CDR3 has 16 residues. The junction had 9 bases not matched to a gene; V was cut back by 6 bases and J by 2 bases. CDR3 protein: CASSSGLAPPYNEQFF. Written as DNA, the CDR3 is TGTGCCAGCAGCTCCGGACTAGCCCCTCCCTACAATGAGCAGTTCTTC.

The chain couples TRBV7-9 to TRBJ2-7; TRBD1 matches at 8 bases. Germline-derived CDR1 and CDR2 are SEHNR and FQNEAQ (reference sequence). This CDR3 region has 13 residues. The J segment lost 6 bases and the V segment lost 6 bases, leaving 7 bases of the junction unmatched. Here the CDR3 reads CASRGQGSLEQYF. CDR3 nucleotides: TGTGCCAGCAGAGGACAGGGTTCCCTCGAGCAGTACTTC.

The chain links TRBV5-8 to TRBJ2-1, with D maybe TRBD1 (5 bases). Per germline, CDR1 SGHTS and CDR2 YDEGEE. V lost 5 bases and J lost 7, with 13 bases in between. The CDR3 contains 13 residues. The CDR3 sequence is CASRGQGSNEQFF. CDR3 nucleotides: TGTGCCAGCAGAGGGCAGGGTAGTAATGAGCAGTTCTTC.

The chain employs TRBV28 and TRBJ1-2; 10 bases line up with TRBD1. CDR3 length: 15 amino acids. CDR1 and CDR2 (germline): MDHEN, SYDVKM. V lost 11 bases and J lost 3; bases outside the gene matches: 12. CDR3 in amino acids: CAGQTGQGEYYGYTF. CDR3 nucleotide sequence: TGTGCCGGACAAACCGGACAGGGGGAATACTATGGCTACACCTTC.

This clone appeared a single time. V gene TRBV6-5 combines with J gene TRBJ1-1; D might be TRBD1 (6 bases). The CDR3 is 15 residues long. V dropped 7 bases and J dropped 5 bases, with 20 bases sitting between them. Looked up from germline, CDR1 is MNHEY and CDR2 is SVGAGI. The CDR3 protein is CASTYSLTGTTEAFF. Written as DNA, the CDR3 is TGTGCCAGCACCTATTCTCTTACAGGGACGACTGAAGCTTTCTTT.

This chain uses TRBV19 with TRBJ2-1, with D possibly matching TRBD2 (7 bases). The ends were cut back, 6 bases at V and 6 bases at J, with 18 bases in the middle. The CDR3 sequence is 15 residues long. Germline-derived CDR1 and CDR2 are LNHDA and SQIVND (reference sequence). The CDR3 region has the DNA TGTGCCAGTAGGGGGGGGCTAGCGGTAACCAATGAGCAGTTCTTC. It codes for CASRGGLAVTNEQFF. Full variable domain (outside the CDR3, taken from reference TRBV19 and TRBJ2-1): DGGITQSPKYLFRKEGQNVTLSCEQNLNHDAMYWYRQDPGQGLRLIYYSQIVNDFQKGDIAEGYSVSREKKESFPLTVTSAQKNPTAFYLCASRGGLAVTNEQFFGPGTRLTVL.

CDR3 residues: CASSPGLAHEQYF. CDR3 nucleotide sequence: TGTGCCAGCAGTCCGGGACTAGCCCACGAGCAGTACTTC. The chain uses TRBV12-3 or TRBV12-4 and TRBJ2-7; TRBD2 matches 9 bases. CDR3 size: 13 residues. The V segment lost 5 bases and the J segment 5 bases; nucleotides outside the gene matches: 4.

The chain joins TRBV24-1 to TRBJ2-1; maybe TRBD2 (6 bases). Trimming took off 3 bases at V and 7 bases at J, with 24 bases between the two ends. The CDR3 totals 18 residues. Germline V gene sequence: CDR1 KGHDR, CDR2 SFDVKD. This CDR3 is CATSDPGTHPRGMNEQFF. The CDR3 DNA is TGTGCCACCAGTGATCCCGGGACTCACCCACGAGGGATGAATGAGCAGTTCTTC.

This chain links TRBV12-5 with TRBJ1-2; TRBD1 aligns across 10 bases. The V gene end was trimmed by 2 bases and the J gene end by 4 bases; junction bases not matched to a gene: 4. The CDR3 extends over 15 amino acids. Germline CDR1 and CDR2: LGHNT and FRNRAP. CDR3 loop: CASGLKTGGGYGYTF. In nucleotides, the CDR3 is TGTGCTAGTGGTTTGAAGACAGGGGGCGGCTATGGCTACACCTTC.

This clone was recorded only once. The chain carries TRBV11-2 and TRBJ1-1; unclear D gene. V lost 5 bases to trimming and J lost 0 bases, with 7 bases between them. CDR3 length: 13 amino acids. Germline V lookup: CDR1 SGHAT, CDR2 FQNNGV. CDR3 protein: CASSPSVNTEAFF. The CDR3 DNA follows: TGTGCCAGCAGCCCATCGGTGAACACTGAAGCTTTCTTT.

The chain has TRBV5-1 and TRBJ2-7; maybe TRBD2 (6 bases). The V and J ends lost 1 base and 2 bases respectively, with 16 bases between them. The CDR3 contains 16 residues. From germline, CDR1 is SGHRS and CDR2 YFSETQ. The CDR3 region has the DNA TGCGCCAGCAGCTTGTTGGGCACTAGCTTTACCTACGAGCAGTACTTC. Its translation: CASSLLGTSFTYEQYF.

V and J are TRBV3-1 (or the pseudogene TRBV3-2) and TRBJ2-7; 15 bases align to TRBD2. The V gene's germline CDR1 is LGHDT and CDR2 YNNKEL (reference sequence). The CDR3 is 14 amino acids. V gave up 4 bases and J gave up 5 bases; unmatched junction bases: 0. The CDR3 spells CASSRTSGRDEQYF. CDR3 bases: TGTGCCAGCAGCCGGACTAGCGGGAGGGACGAGCAGTACTTC.

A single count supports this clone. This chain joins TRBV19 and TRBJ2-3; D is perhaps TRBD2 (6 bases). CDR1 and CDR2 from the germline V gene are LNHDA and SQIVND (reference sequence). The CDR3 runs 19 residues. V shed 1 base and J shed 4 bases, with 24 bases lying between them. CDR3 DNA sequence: TGTGCCAGTAGTATAGCAGCCCCACTACTAGCACCCCCCCCAGATACGCAGTATTTT. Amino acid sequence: CASSIAAPLLAPPPDTQYF.

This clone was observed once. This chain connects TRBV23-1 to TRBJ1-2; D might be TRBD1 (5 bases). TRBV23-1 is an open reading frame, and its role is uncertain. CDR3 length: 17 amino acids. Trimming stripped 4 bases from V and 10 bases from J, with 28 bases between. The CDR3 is CASSPGDAWGTLEDYTF. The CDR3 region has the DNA TGCGCCAGCAGTCCCGGCGACGCTTGGGGGACTCTTGAGGACTACACCTTC.

The CDR3 DNA reads as TGTGCCAGCTCACCTGGACAGAGACAAGAGACCCAGTACTTC. Its protein is CASSPGQRQETQYF. The gene calls are TRBV18 and TRBJ2-5; weak D call: TRBD1 (6 bases). Between the trimmed V and J ends, which lost 3 bases and 2 bases, there was a span of 10 bases. The CDR3 spans 14 residues. Germline lookup yields CDR1 KGHSH and CDR2 LQKENI.